This T cell receptor (beta chain) is drawn from a study of shared clonotypes between healthy human individuals. Overall study results and limits: Clonotype sharing levels among donors were expected to vary with sequencing depth. Naive subsets, compared against memory subsets, generally had larger estimated richness values.

Donors, healthy HIV-negative adults, lacked recent acute infections or vaccinations. Only in-frame clones appear in the TCRdb table, and some are missing; sequencing was by immunoSEQ multiplex PCR. This sample has about 960,000 clones; over 75% occur once, and the top ten carry approximately 1.5%. With respect to this clone: The antigen remains undetermined.

The specimen sequenced was memory CD4+ T cells sorted from blood. The subset: CD45RA-negative fraction. The receptor was isolated from a man between 18 and 35 years old in good health.

As DNA, the CDR3 is TGTGCCAGCAGATCAGGGGGTGCGAATTCACCCCTCCACTTT. As protein: CASRSGGANSPLHF. The chain employs TRBV6-6 and TRBJ1-6, with 7 positions matching TRBD1. Germline V gene lookup returns CDR1 MNHNY and CDR2 SVGAGI (reference sequence). V was pared by 6 bases and J by 7 bases, with 6 bases of the junction left unmatched. CDR3 size: 14 residues.